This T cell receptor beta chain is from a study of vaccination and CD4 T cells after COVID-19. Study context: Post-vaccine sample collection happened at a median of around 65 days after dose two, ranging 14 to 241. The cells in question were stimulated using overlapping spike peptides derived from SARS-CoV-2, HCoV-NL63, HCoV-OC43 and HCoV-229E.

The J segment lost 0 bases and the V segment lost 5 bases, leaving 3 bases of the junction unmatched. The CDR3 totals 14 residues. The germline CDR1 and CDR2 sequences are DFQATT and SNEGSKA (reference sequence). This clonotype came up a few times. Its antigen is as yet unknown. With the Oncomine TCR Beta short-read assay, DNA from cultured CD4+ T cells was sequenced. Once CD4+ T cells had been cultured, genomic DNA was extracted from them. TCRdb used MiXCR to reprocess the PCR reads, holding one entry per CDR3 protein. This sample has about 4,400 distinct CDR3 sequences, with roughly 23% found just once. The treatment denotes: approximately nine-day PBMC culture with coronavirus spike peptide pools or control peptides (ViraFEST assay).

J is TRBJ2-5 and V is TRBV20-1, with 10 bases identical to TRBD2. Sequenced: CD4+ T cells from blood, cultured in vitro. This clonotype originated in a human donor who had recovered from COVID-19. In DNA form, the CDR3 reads TGCAGTGCTGATAGCGGGGGGTACCAAGAGACCCAGTACTTC. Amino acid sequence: CSADSGGYQETQYF.